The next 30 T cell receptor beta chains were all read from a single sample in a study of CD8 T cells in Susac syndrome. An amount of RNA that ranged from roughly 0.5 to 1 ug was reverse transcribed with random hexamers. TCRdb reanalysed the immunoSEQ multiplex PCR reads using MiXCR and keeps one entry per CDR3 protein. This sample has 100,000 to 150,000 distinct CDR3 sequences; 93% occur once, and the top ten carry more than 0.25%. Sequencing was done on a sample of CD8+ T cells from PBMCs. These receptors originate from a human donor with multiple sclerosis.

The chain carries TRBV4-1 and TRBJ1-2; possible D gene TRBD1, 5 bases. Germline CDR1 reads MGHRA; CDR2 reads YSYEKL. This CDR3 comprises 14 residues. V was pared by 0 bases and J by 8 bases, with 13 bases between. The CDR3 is CASSQDPRGFGYTF. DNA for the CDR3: TGCGCCAGCAGCCAAGATCCGAGGGGCTTCGGCTACACCTTC.

The CDR3: CSVVGTSITYQETQYF. The CDR3 DNA sequence: TGCAGCGTTGTTGGGACATCCATTACGTACCAAGAGACCCAGTACTTC. The rearrangement uses TRBV29-1 and TRBJ2-5, with TRBD1 as a possible D gene (6 bases). The germline CDR1 and CDR2 sequences are SQVTM and ANQGSEA. This CDR3 region has 16 residues. Trimming took off 4 bases at V and 0 bases at J, with 18 bases between the two ends.

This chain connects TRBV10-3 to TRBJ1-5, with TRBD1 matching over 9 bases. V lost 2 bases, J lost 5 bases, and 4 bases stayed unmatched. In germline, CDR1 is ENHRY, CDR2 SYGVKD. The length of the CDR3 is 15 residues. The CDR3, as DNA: TGTGCCATCAGTGAGGGACAGGGGTTGGATCAGCCCCAGCATTTT. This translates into CAISEGQGLDQPQHF.

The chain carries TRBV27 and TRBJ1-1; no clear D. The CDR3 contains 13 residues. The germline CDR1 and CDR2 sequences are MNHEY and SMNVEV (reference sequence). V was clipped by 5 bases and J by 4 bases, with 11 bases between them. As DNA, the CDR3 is TGTGCCAGCAGTATCTCCTCGGCCACTGAAGCTTTCTTT. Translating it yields CASSISSATEAFF.

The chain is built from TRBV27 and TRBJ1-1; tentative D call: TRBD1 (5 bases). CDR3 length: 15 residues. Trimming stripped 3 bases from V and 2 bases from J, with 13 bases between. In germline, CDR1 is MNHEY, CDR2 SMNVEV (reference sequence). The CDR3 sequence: CASSFRGRGNTEAFF. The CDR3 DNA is TGTGCCAGCAGTTTTCGGGGAAGGGGAAACACTGAAGCTTTCTTT.

CDR3 sequence reads: CSASPMERESRTGELFF. DNA for the CDR3: TGCAGTGCTAGCCCCATGGAGCGGGAGAGTCGCACCGGGGAGCTGTTTTTT. The chain joins TRBV20-1 to TRBJ2-2; 8 positions match TRBD2. With 3 bases clipped from V and 4 bases from J, the junction kept 13 bases outside the gene matches. The CDR3 is made up of 17 amino acids. Germline V lookup: CDR1 DFQATT, CDR2 SNEGSKA (reference sequence).

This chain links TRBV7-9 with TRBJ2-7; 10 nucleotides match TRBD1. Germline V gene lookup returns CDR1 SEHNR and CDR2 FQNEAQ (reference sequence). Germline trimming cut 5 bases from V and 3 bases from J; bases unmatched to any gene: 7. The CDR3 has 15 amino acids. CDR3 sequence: CASSPRTGGLYEQYV. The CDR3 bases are TGTGCCAGCAGCCCAAGGACAGGGGGACTCTACGAGCAGTACGTC.

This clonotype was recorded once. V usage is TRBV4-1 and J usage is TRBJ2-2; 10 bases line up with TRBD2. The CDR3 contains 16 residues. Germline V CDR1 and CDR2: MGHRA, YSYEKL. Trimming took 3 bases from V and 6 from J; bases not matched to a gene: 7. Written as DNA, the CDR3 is TGCGCCAGCAGCCATGTCCCTAGCGGGAGTGCCGGGGAGCTGTTTTTT. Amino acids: CASSHVPSGSAGELFF.

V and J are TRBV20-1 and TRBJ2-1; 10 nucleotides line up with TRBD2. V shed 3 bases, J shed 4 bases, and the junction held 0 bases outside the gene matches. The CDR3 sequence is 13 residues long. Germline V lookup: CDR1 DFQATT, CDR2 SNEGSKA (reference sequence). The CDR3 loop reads CSASSGGYNEQFF. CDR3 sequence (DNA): TGCAGTGCTAGTAGCGGGGGGTACAATGAGCAGTTCTTC.

This CDR3 is CASSQDRGGSPLHF. DNA of the CDR3: TGTGCCAGCAGCCAGGACAGGGGAGGCTCACCCCTCCACTTT. The chain uses TRBV7-9 and TRBJ1-6; 9 positions agree with TRBD1. The CDR3 is 14 residues long. Germline trimming cut 5 bases from V and 10 bases from J; bases unmatched to any gene: 6. CDR1 and CDR2 from the germline V gene are SEHNR and FQNEAQ (reference sequence).

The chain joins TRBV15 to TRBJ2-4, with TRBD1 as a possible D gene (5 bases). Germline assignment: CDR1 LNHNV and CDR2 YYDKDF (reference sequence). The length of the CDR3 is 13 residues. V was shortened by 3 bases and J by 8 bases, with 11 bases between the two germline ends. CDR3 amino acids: CATSSRVSDIQYF. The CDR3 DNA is TGTGCCACCAGCAGCAGGGTATCGGACATTCAGTACTTC.

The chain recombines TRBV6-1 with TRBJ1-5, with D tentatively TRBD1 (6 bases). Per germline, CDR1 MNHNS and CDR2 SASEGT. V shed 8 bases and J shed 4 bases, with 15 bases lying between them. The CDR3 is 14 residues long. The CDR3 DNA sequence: TGTGCCAGCTCACGAAGGGGGGCTAATCAGCCCCAGCATTTT. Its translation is CASSRRGANQPQHF.

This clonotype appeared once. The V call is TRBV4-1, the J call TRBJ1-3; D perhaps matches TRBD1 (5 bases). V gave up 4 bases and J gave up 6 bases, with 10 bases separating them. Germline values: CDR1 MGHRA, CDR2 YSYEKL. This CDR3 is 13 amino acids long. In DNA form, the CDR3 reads TGCGCCAGCAGCCTCGGGGGTGCAAACACCATATATTTT. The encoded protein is CASSLGGANTIYF.

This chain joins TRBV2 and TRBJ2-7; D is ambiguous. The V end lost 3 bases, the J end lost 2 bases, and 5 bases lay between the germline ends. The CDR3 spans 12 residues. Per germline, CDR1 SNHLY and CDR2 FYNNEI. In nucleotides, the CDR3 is TGTGCCAGCAGTGACGACACCTACGAGCAGTACGTC. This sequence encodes CASSDDTYEQYV.

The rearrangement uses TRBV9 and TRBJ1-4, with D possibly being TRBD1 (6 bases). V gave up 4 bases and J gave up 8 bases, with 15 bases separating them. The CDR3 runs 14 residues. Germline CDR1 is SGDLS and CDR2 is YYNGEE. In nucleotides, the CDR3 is TGTGCCAGCAGCCACCGGGACAAAGGGGAAAAACTGTTTTTT. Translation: CASSHRDKGEKLFF. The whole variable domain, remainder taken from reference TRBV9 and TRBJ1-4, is DSGVTQTPKHLITATGQRVTLRCSPRSGDLSVYWYQQSLDQGLQFLIQYYNGEERAKGNILERFSAQQFPDLHSELNLSSLELGDSALYFCASSHRDKGEKLFFGSGTQLSVL.

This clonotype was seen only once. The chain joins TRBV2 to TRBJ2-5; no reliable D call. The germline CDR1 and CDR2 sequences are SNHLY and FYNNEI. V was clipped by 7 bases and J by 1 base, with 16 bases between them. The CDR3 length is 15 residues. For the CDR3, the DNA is TGTGCCAGCAAAAAGGACGGCTCGCTCCAAGAGACCCAGTACTTC. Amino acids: CASKKDGSLQETQYF.

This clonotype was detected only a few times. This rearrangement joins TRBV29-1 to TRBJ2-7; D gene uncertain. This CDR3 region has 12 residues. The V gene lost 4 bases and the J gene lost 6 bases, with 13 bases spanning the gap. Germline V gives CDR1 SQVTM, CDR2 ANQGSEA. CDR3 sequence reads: CSVVSLGGEQYF. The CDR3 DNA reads TGCAGCGTTGTATCCTTGGGCGGCGAGCAGTACTTC.

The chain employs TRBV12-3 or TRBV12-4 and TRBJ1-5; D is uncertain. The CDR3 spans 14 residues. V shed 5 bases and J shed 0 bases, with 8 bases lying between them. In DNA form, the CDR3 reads TGTGCCAGCAGTCTCCGGGATAGCAATCAGCCCCAGCATTTT. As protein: CASSLRDSNQPQHF.

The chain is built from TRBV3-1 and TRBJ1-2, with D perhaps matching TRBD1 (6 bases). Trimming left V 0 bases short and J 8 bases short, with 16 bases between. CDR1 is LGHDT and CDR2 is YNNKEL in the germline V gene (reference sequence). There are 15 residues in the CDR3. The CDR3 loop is CASSQDHRVSGGYTF. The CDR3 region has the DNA TGTGCCAGCAGCCAAGATCACAGGGTGTCGGGAGGCTACACCTTC. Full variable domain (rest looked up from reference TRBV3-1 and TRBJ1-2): DTAVSQTPKYLVTQMGNDKSIKCEQNLGHDTMYWYKQDSKKFLKIMFSYNNKELIINETVPNRFSPKSPDKAHLNLHINSLELGDSAVYFCASSQDHRVSGGYTFGSGTRLTVV.

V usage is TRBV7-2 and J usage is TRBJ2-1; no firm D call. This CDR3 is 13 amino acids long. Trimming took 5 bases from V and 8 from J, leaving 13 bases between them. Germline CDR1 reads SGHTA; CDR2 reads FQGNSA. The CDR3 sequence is CASSPPPRHEQFF. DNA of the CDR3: TGTGCCAGCAGCCCCCCCCCGAGACATGAGCAGTTCTTC. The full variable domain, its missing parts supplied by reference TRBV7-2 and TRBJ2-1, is GAGVSQSPSNKVTEKGKDVELRCDPISGHTALYWYRQSLGQGLEFLIYFQGNSAPDKSGLPSDRFSAERTGGSVSTLTIQRTQQEDSAVYLCASSPPPRHEQFFGPGTRLTVL.

The DNA of the CDR3 is TGTGCCAGCAGTTTTGGGACAGGGACTGGCTACACCTTC. As protein: CASSFGTGTGYTF. The chain has TRBV12-3 or TRBV12-4 and TRBJ1-2; 9 bases align to TRBD1. The CDR3 length is 13 residues. V lost 3 bases to trimming and J lost 7 bases; unmatched junction nucleotides: 3.

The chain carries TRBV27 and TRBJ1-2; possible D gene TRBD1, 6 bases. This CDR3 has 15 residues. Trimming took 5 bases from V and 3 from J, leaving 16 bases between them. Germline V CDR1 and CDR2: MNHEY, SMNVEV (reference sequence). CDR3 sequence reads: CASSPQGAYYYGYTF. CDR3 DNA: TGTGCCAGCAGTCCACAGGGCGCGTACTACTATGGCTACACCTTC.

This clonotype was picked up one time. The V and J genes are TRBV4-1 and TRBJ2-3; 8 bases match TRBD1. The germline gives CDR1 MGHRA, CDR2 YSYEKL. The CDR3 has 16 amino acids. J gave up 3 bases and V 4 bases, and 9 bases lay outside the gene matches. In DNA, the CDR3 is TGCGCCAGCAGCCCCGATATAACAGGGGGAACAGATACGCAGTATTTT. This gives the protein CASSPDITGGTDTQYF.

In DNA, the CDR3 is TGTGCCAGTATTGGGGAGCCCGACCTCAATGAGCAGTTCTTC. This encodes CASIGEPDLNEQFF. The V call is TRBV19, the J call TRBJ2-1; D is possibly TRBD2 (5 bases). V was cut by 7 bases and J by 6 bases, with 16 bases left in between. The CDR3 has 14 amino acids. The germline gives CDR1 LNHDA, CDR2 SQIVND (reference sequence).

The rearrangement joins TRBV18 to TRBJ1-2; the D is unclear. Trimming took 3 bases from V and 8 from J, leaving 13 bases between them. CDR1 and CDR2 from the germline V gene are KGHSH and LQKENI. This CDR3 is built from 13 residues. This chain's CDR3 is CASSPRVWRGYTF. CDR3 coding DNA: TGTGCCAGCTCACCCCGAGTTTGGCGAGGCTACACCTTC. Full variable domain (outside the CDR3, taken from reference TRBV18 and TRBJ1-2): NAGVMQNPRHLVRRRGQEARLRCSPMKGHSHVYWYRQLPEEGLKFMVYLQKENIIDESGMPKERFSAEFPKEGPSILRIQQVVRGDSAAYFCASSPRVWRGYTFGSGTRLTVV.

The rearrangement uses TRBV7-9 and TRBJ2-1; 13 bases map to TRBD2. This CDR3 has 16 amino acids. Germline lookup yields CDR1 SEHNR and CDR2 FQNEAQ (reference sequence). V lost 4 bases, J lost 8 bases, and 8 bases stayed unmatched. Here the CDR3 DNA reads TGTGCCAGCAGCTCGCCACTAGCGGGGGGGCCTGATGAGCAGTTCTTC. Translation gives CASSSPLAGGPDEQFF.

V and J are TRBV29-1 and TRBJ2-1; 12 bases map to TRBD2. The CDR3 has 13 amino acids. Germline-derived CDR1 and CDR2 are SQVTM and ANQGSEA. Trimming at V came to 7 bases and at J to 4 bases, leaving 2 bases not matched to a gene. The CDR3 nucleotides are TGCAGCGCTAGCGGGGGGGAATACAATGAGCAGTTCTTC. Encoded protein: CSASGGEYNEQFF.

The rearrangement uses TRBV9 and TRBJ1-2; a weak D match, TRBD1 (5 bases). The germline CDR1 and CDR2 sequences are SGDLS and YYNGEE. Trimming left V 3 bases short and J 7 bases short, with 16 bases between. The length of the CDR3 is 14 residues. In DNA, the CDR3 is TGTGCCAGCAGCGATACTCAGGGACGAGGTGGCTACACCTTC. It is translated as CASSDTQGRGGYTF.

CDR3 nucleotides: TGTGCCAGCAGCTTGGGTACAGGGGGACAAGAGACCCAGTACTTC. This translates into CASSLGTGGQETQYF. V usage is TRBV5-5 and J usage is TRBJ2-5, with TRBD1 matching over 8 bases. The CDR3 covers 15 residues. CDR1 and CDR2 (germline): SGHKS, YYEKEE (reference sequence). Trimming at V came to 0 bases and at J to 2 bases, leaving 3 bases not matched to a gene.

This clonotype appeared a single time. The CDR3 DNA follows: TGTGCCAGCAGGGCGACTAGCGGGGGGTGGGCCAAAAACATTCAGTACTTC. This sequence encodes CASRATSGGWAKNIQYF. The chain employs TRBV2 and TRBJ2-4, with TRBD2 identical over 13 bases. J was trimmed by 1 base and V by 6 bases; bases with no gene match: 6. Germline-derived CDR1 and CDR2 are SNHLY and FYNNEI. There are 17 residues in the CDR3.